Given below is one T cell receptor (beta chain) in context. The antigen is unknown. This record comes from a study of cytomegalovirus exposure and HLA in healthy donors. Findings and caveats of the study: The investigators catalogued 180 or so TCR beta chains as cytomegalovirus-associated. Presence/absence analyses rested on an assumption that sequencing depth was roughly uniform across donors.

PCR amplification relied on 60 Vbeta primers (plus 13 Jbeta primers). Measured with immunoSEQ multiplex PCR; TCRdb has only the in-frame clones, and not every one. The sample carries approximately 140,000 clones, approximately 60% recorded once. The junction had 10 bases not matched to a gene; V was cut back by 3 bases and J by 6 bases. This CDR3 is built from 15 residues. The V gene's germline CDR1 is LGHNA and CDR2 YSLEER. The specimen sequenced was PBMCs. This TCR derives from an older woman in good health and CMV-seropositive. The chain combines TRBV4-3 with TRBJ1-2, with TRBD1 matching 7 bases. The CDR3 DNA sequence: TGCGCCAGCAGCCACTTGACCCAGGGGGAAAATGGCTACACCTTC. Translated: CASSHLTQGENGYTF.